This note documents a single T cell receptor beta chain sequence. The data belong to a study of blood T cell repertoires in COVID-19. Study context: COVID-19 samples, acute and convalescent, were from the United States, Italy and Spain. T cells, B-cell-depleted T cells, or PBMCs provided the cDNA or gDNA that served as material.

For recovered donors of Cohort 3, there were two negative PCRs, clearance, or symptom resolution. Authors' data handling: The authors estimated nucleated cell counts from reference gene primer amplification. The data were produced by immunoSEQ multiplex PCR, yet TCRdb's version contains in-frame clones alone and is incomplete. Clonal size and the V and J genes are those of that table, whereas D and trimming came from the DNA. The sample has a few hundred thousand clones; approximately 83% are singletons. V lost 6 bases to trimming and J lost 6 bases, with 8 bases between them. Germline loops: CDR1 MNHEY, CDR2 SVGAGI. The CDR3 consists of 12 residues.

The V and J genes are TRBV6-5 and TRBJ2-2; D gene uncertain. This receptor was taken from a man aged 25-40 years who had recovered from COVID-19. The sample consisted of PBMCs or T cells enriched from blood (not recorded which). CDR3 sequence reads: CASRKLAGELFF. CDR3 in DNA: TGTGCCAGCAGAAAATTAGCCGGGGAGCTGTTTTTT.